Listed below are T cell receptor beta chains from one sample, sequenced in a study of blood T cell repertoires in COVID-19. TCRdb's table, derived via immunoSEQ multiplex PCR, lists solely in-frame clones and lacks some. The sample holds about 270,000 clones; around 86% are singletons and the top ten take approximately 2.4%. Input material: PBMCs or T cells enriched from blood (not recorded which). These receptors all stem from a woman in her late teens or twenties who had recovered from COVID-19. The conserved cysteine and the conserved F or W are not part of the CDR3 here.

cdr3_aa,v_call
ASSGFGRAAGDNYGYT,TRBV25-1
ASSPGGVGQF,TRBV4-2
ATSDLDPGTRQF,TRBV24-1
ASSQGLAGTYEQY,TRBV7-3
AWSRVWGDAEAF,TRBV30
ASSRLGPDGYT,TRBV4-1
ASSVRLGSYEQY,TRBV9
ASKGQGLGARSYEQY,TRBV28
ASSLGSGASEKLF,TRBV7-6
AISEGHSNQPQH,TRBV10-3
ASSHPAGGTDTQY,TRBV28
ATGWGGTYEQY,TRBV7-2
ASSSRTGISYEQY,TRBV6-7
ASSRGGGGYT,TRBV6-5
ASTLTGSNYGYT,TRBV6-5
ASSNRAHQPQH,TRBV19
ASSYGYRLF,TRBV6-2/TRBV6-3
ASRGLTSRGNTIY,TRBV6-6
ASSPHPLTSGRYEQY,TRBV13
ASSSQYNQPQH,TRBV7-9
ASSLGSSGANVLT,TRBV5-1
ASSGDRGLAPGANVLT,TRBV18
ASSALDTGPSYTDTQY,TRBV5-4
ASRFPGASTDTQY,TRBV7-8